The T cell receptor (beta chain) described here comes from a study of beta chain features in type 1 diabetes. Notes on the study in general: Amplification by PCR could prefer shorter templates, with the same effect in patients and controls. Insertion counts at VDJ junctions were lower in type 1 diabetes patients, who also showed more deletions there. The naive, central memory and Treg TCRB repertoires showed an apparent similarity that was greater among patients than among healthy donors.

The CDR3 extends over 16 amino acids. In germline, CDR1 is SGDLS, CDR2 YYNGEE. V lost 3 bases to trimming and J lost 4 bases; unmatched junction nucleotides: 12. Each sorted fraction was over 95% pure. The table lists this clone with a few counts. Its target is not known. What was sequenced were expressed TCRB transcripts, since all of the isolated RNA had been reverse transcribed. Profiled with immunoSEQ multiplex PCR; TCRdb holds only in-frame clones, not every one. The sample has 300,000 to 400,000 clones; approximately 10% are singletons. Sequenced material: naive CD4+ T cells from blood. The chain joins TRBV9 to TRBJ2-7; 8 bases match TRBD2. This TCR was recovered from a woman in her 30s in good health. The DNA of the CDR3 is TGTGCCAGCAGCGGGGGACCAAGCGGGAGCGGGTACGAGCAGTACTTC. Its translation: CASSGGPSGSGYEQYF.